The next 7 T cell receptor beta chains were all read from a single sample in a study of blood T cell repertoires in COVID-19. The protocol was immunoSEQ multiplex PCR, while the TCRdb copy is restricted to in-frame clones and leaves out a portion. The sample lists fewer than 150,000 clones, approximately 87% seen once, with under 30% in the top ten. The sequenced sample was peripheral blood. Source of these receptors: a woman aged 70-85 years with acute or convalescent COVID-19.

The chain is built from TRBV5-1 and TRBJ1-2, with 8 bases identical to TRBD1. The CDR3 is 15 amino acids. Germline loops: CDR1 SGHRS, CDR2 YFSETQ. Trimming removed 3 bases from V and 4 bases from J; junction bases left unmatched: 8. The CDR3 coding sequence is TGCGCCAGCAGCTACCGACTGCAGGGGGCCTATGGCTACACCTTC. Encoded protein: CASSYRLQGAYGYTF.

This clone occurred a few times. V gene TRBV2 combines with J gene TRBJ1-5, with D tentatively TRBD1 (5 bases). Trimming removed 6 bases at V and 8 bases at J, with 11 bases between. Per the germline V gene, CDR1 is SNHLY and CDR2 is FYNNEI. The length of the CDR3 is 12 residues. The CDR3 loop reads CASRGREEPQHF. The CDR3 coding sequence is TGTGCCAGCAGGGGCAGGGAGGAGCCCCAGCATTTT.

This chain joins TRBV4-1 and TRBJ1-5; D unclear. This CDR3 is 15 amino acids long. Per germline, CDR1 MGHRA and CDR2 YSYEKL. V was cut by 0 bases and J by 6 bases, with 12 bases left in between. The CDR3 nucleotides read TGCGCCAGCAGCCAAGAGATGGAGTTTCGTCAGCCCCAGCATTTT. This gives the protein CASSQEMEFRQPQHF.

In this sample, this clone turned up once. The V and J genes are TRBV2 and TRBJ2-5; weak D call: TRBD1 (5 bases). The V gene lost 7 bases and the J gene lost 2 bases, with 11 bases spanning the gap. CDR3 length: 13 amino acids. Germline assignment: CDR1 SNHLY and CDR2 FYNNEI. The CDR3 loop is CASIRQQQETQYF. The DNA for the CDR3 is TGTGCCAGCATTCGACAGCAACAAGAGACCCAGTACTTC.

The chain has TRBV5-6 and TRBJ1-5; D might be TRBD1 (6 bases). The CDR3 length is 14 residues. V was shortened by 4 bases and J by 6 bases, with 14 bases between the two germline ends. Germline V gene data show CDR1 as SGHDT and CDR2 as YYEEEE. The CDR3 coding sequence is TGTGCCAGCAGCCGGCGACAGGCTGGTCAGCCCCAGCATTTT. Translating gives CASSRRQAGQPQHF.

The J gene is TRBJ1-1, the V gene TRBV7-8; 9 bases map to TRBD1. Germline lookup yields CDR1 SGHVS and CDR2 FQNEAQ. The V and J ends lost 5 bases and 0 bases, in that order; junction bases with no gene match: 4. This CDR3 has 15 residues. CDR3 residues: CASSEQGALNTEAFF. CDR3 sequence (DNA): TGTGCCAGCAGCGAACAGGGGGCGCTGAACACTGAAGCTTTCTTT.

This chain joins TRBV5-4 and TRBJ1-3; 8 nucleotides match TRBD1. This CDR3 region has 17 residues. Looked up from germline, CDR1 is SGHNT and CDR2 is YYREEE (reference sequence). Trimming took 5 bases from V and 0 from J; bases not matched to a gene: 10. CDR3 nucleotides: TGTGCCAGCAGTGCTCCGGGACAGGCGCGCTCTGGAAACACCATATATTTT. Amino acids: CASSAPGQARSGNTIYF.